Listed below are T cell receptor beta chains from one sample, sequenced in a study of shared clonotypes between healthy human individuals. Profiled with immunoSEQ multiplex PCR; TCRdb holds only in-frame clones, not every one. The sample lists roughly 1,600,000 clones, about 98.5% seen once, with around 0.38% in the top ten. Sequenced sample: naive CD4+ T cells sorted from blood. The receptors shown here come from a man in his thirties or forties in good health. Both conserved end residues are part of each CDR3. The D gene is left open where the match is weak. The listing skips clone size in some rows; elsewhere it reads once, few, many or a size class.

clone size: -
D gene: TRBD2
V gene: TRBV7-9
J gene: TRBJ2-1
CDR3 DNA: TGTGCCAGCAGCTTAGGCGGACTAGCGGGAATGTACAATGAGCAGTTCTTC
CDR3 protein: CASSLGGLAGMYNEQFF

clone size: -
D gene: -
V gene: TRBV13
J gene: TRBJ2-7
CDR3 DNA: TGTGCCAGCAGCTTACGACTAACTGGCTACGAGCAGTACTTC
CDR3 protein: CASSLRLTGYEQYF

clone size: -
D gene: -
V gene: TRBV27
J gene: TRBJ2-3
CDR3 DNA: TGTGCCAGCAGTTTAAGCGGGTCCACAGATACGCAGTATTTT
CDR3 protein: CASSLSGSTDTQYF

clone size: -
D gene: -
V gene: TRBV11-2
J gene: TRBJ2-7
CDR3 DNA: TGTGCCAGCAGCCCCTCCGGGAGTTCGTCCTACGAGCAGTACTTC
CDR3 protein: CASSPSGSSSYEQYF

clone size: -
D gene: TRBD1
V gene: TRBV5-6
J gene: TRBJ1-3
CDR3 DNA: TGTGCCAGCAGCTCTCTGACAGGGCCCCCTGGAAACACCATATATTTT
CDR3 protein: CASSSLTGPPGNTIYF

clone size: -
D gene: TRBD1
V gene: TRBV18
J gene: TRBJ2-6
CDR3 DNA: TGTGCCAGCTCACCACGGGGAGGGACAGGGGTCACCTCTGGGGCCAACGTCCTGACTTTC
CDR3 protein: CASSPRGGTGVTSGANVLTF

clone size: -
D gene: -
V gene: TRBV28
J gene: TRBJ2-7
CDR3 DNA: TGTGCCAGCTCAAGTTTGGAGGCGCTGACGGGCTACGAGCAGTACTTC
CDR3 protein: CASSSLEALTGYEQYF

clone size: -
D gene: TRBD1
V gene: TRBV5-4
J gene: TRBJ2-1
CDR3 DNA: TGTGCCAGCAGCCGGGACAGGGTCGATGAGCAGTTCTTC
CDR3 protein: CASSRDRVDEQFF

clone size: -
D gene: -
V gene: TRBV7-9
J gene: TRBJ2-3
CDR3 DNA: TGTGCCAGCAGCTTCACGGGGGCAGATACGCAGTATTTT
CDR3 protein: CASSFTGADTQYF

clone size: -
D gene: TRBD2
V gene: TRBV7-8
J gene: TRBJ2-7
CDR3 DNA: TGTGCCAGCAGCCCGCGAGGAGCGGGAGCCCACGAGCAGTACTTC
CDR3 protein: CASSPRGAGAHEQYF

clone size: -
D gene: -
V gene: TRBV7-9
J gene: TRBJ2-3
CDR3 DNA: TGTGCCAGCAGCCCGCGACAGGCGCAGTATTTT
CDR3 protein: CASSPRQAQYF

clone size: -
D gene: -
V gene: TRBV6-1
J gene: TRBJ1-5
CDR3 DNA: TGTGCCAGCAGTGAGGGGGTAAGGCAGCCCCAGCATTTT
CDR3 protein: CASSEGVRQPQHF

clone size: -
D gene: TRBD2
V gene: TRBV25-1
J gene: TRBJ2-7
CDR3 DNA: TGTGCCAGTACGGGACTATACGAGCAGTACTTC
CDR3 protein: CASTGLYEQYF

clone size: -
D gene: -
V gene: TRBV9
J gene: TRBJ1-1
CDR3 DNA: TGTGCCAGCAGCGTAGAGGCTGAAGGGTGGCACTCGCCGAGGACTGAAGCTTTCTTT
CDR3 protein: CASSVEAEGWHSPRTEAFF

clone size: -
D gene: -
V gene: TRBV11-2
J gene: TRBJ2-1
CDR3 DNA: TGTGCCAGCAGCTCCGGGACCGGGACCCAAGGCTGGTTCTTC
CDR3 protein: CASSSGTGTQGWFF

clone size: -
D gene: -
V gene: TRBV6-1
J gene: TRBJ2-7
CDR3 DNA: TGTGCCAGCAGTGAATCGGTGAGCGAGCAGTACTTC
CDR3 protein: CASSESVSEQYF

clone size: -
D gene: TRBD1
V gene: TRBV6-5
J gene: TRBJ2-7
CDR3 DNA: TGTGCCAGCAGTTACGTTGGGACAGGGACTTACGAGCAGTACTTC
CDR3 protein: CASSYVGTGTYEQYF

clone size: -
D gene: -
V gene: TRBV15
J gene: TRBJ1-5
CDR3 DNA: TGTGCCACCAGCAGAACCTCAGGGGCGCGCAATCAGCCCCAGCATTTT
CDR3 protein: CATSRTSGARNQPQHF

clone size: -
D gene: TRBD2
V gene: TRBV11-3
J gene: TRBJ2-7
CDR3 DNA: TGTGCCAGCAGCCAACTAGCGGACTCCTACGAGCAGTACTTC
CDR3 protein: CASSQLADSYEQYF

clone size: -
D gene: TRBD1
V gene: TRBV12-5
J gene: TRBJ2-2
CDR3 DNA: TGTGCTAGTGGTACGACGACAGGGGGCAGGTACACCGGGGAGCTGTTTTTT
CDR3 protein: CASGTTTGGRYTGELFF

clone size: -
D gene: TRBD1
V gene: TRBV29-1
J gene: TRBJ1-1
CDR3 DNA: TGCAGCGTTGAAGGACAGGGGGCGAGGAGGAACACTGAAGCTTTCTTT
CDR3 protein: CSVEGQGARRNTEAFF

clone size: -
D gene: -
V gene: TRBV25-1
J gene: TRBJ2-2
CDR3 DNA: TGTGCCAGCAGTGAGGCAGGGGCGAACACCGGGGAGCTGTTTTTT
CDR3 protein: CASSEAGANTGELFF

clone size: -
D gene: -
V gene: TRBV11-2
J gene: TRBJ2-1
CDR3 DNA: TGTGCCAGCAGCCCCCTACGTGTATACAATGAGCAGTTCTTC
CDR3 protein: CASSPLRVYNEQFF

clone size: -
D gene: -
V gene: TRBV18
J gene: TRBJ2-1
CDR3 DNA: TGTGCCAGCTCAATTTACAGCAATGAGCAGTTCTTC
CDR3 protein: CASSIYSNEQFF

clone size: -
D gene: -
V gene: TRBV5-1
J gene: TRBJ1-1
CDR3 DNA: TGCGCCAGCAGCTTGGTGTCAGCATCTTTGAACACTGAAGCTTTCTTT
CDR3 protein: CASSLVSASLNTEAFF

clone size: -
D gene: -
V gene: TRBV9
J gene: TRBJ1-2
CDR3 DNA: TGTGCCAGCAGCGTAGGGTCAGCTAACTATGGCTACACCTTC
CDR3 protein: CASSVGSANYGYTF

clone size: -
D gene: TRBD1
V gene: TRBV18
J gene: TRBJ1-3
CDR3 DNA: TGTGCCAGCTCACCAGCGACAGGGGGCGGAAACACCATATATTTT
CDR3 protein: CASSPATGGGNTIYF

clone size: once
D gene: TRBD2
V gene: TRBV29-1
J gene: TRBJ2-5
CDR3 DNA: TGCAGCGGACTAGCGGGGGGGGAGACCCAGTACTTC
CDR3 protein: CSGLAGGETQYF

clone size: -
D gene: -
V gene: TRBV4-2
J gene: TRBJ2-5
CDR3 DNA: TGTGCCAGCAGCCAAGAGGTGGGAGGAGGAGGGGAGACCCAGTACTTC
CDR3 protein: CASSQEVGGGGETQYF

clone size: -
D gene: TRBD2
V gene: TRBV29-1
J gene: TRBJ2-7
CDR3 DNA: TGCAGCGTACGGACTAGCGGGTCCTACGAGCAGTACTTC
CDR3 protein: CSVRTSGSYEQYF

clone size: -
D gene: -
V gene: TRBV6-1
J gene: TRBJ1-1
CDR3 DNA: TGTGCCAGCAGCAGGGGAGGGGACACTGAAGCTTTCTTT
CDR3 protein: CASSRGGDTEAFF

clone size: -
D gene: TRBD2
V gene: TRBV7-9
J gene: TRBJ2-7
CDR3 DNA: TGTGCCAGCAGTAGACCGGGACTAGCGGGAGGTGAGCAGTACTTC
CDR3 protein: CASSRPGLAGGEQYF

clone size: -
D gene: TRBD1
V gene: TRBV7-2
J gene: TRBJ2-1
CDR3 DNA: TGTGCCAGCAGCACAGGGACAGGCTTTACAAACAATGAGCAGTTCTTC
CDR3 protein: CASSTGTGFTNNEQFF

clone size: -
D gene: -
V gene: TRBV11-2
J gene: TRBJ2-1
CDR3 DNA: TGTGCCAGCAGCCCGCTGGGGAGCTCCTACAATGAGCAGTTCTTC
CDR3 protein: CASSPLGSSYNEQFF

clone size: -
D gene: -
V gene: TRBV7-9
J gene: TRBJ2-1
CDR3 DNA: TGTGCCAGCAGCTCCTCCCGAGGTCCAGGCGATGAGCAGTTCTTC
CDR3 protein: CASSSSRGPGDEQFF

clone size: -
D gene: -
V gene: TRBV7-9
J gene: TRBJ1-2
CDR3 DNA: TGTGCCAGCAGCCCCGAGACGGGACGGTTAGGTGGCTACACCTTC
CDR3 protein: CASSPETGRLGGYTF

clone size: -
D gene: TRBD1
V gene: TRBV7-9
J gene: TRBJ1-1
CDR3 DNA: TGTGCCAGCAGACCAGGGGGCACTGAAGCTTTCTTT
CDR3 protein: CASRPGGTEAFF

clone size: -
D gene: -
V gene: TRBV9
J gene: TRBJ2-1
CDR3 DNA: TGTGCCAGCAGCCCCCCCGGGGGAGGATCCTCCTACAATGAGCAGTTCTTC
CDR3 protein: CASSPPGGGSSYNEQFF

clone size: -
D gene: -
V gene: TRBV6-1
J gene: TRBJ1-5
CDR3 DNA: TGTGCCAGCAGTGCGTTGTCCGGGGTCATTAATCAGCCCCAGCATTTT
CDR3 protein: CASSALSGVINQPQHF

clone size: -
D gene: -
V gene: TRBV28
J gene: TRBJ2-2
CDR3 DNA: TGTGCCAGCAGCTGGCAGGGGCGAATCACCGGGGAGCTGTTTTTT
CDR3 protein: CASSWQGRITGELFF

clone size: once
D gene: TRBD2
V gene: TRBV10-1
J gene: TRBJ2-1
CDR3 DNA: TGCGCCAGCAGTGACTATTATAGCGGGAGCCCGTTCTTC
CDR3 protein: CASSDYYSGSPFF

clone size: once
D gene: -
V gene: TRBV5-4
J gene: TRBJ2-5
CDR3 DNA: TGTGCCAGCAGCTCCGGGGTTTTACAAGAGACCCAGTACTTC
CDR3 protein: CASSSGVLQETQYF

clone size: -
D gene: TRBD1
V gene: TRBV6-5
J gene: TRBJ2-7
CDR3 DNA: TGTGCCAGCAGCCGGGACAGGGCTCCCTACGAGCAGTACTTC
CDR3 protein: CASSRDRAPYEQYF

clone size: -
D gene: TRBD2
V gene: TRBV5-4
J gene: TRBJ2-7
CDR3 DNA: TGTGCCAGCAGACCGGGACTAGCGGGAGGGGGACGGCAGTACTTC
CDR3 protein: CASRPGLAGGGRQYF

clone size: -
D gene: -
V gene: TRBV2
J gene: TRBJ2-3
CDR3 DNA: TGTGCCAGCAGCGAACAGGGATTCGGAGATACGCAGTATTTT
CDR3 protein: CASSEQGFGDTQYF

clone size: -
D gene: -
V gene: TRBV7-9
J gene: TRBJ2-5
CDR3 DNA: TGTGCCAGCAGCTTAGGAATCGGAAAAGAGACCCAGTACTTC
CDR3 protein: CASSLGIGKETQYF

clone size: once
D gene: TRBD2
V gene: TRBV7-9
J gene: TRBJ2-2
CDR3 DNA: TGTGCCAGCAGCCAACGGGGGGCCGGGGAGCTGTTTTTT
CDR3 protein: CASSQRGAGELFF

clone size: once
D gene: -
V gene: TRBV29-1
J gene: TRBJ1-1
CDR3 DNA: TGCAGCGTTCGCTACAGGGTTTCGGACACTGAAGCTTTCTTT
CDR3 protein: CSVRYRVSDTEAFF

clone size: -
D gene: TRBD2
V gene: TRBV5-4
J gene: TRBJ2-7
CDR3 DNA: TGTGCCAGCAGCTTGGGGGGACTAGCGGGAGCCGAGCAGTACTTC
CDR3 protein: CASSLGGLAGAEQYF

clone size: -
D gene: -
V gene: TRBV19
J gene: TRBJ2-4
CDR3 DNA: TGTGCCAGTAGTGGGCTCGCCTGGGGAAACATTCAGTACTTC
CDR3 protein: CASSGLAWGNIQYF

clone size: -
D gene: TRBD2
V gene: TRBV10-3
J gene: TRBJ2-1
CDR3 DNA: TGTGCCATCAGTGATCTAGCGGGAGGCATCTCCTACAATGAGCAGTTCTTC
CDR3 protein: CAISDLAGGISYNEQFF

clone size: -
D gene: -
V gene: TRBV30
J gene: TRBJ1-3
CDR3 DNA: TGTGCCTGGAGTGTAAGGGTCTCTGGAAACACCATATATTTT
CDR3 protein: CAWSVRVSGNTIYF

clone size: -
D gene: -
V gene: TRBV5-1
J gene: TRBJ2-2
CDR3 DNA: TGCGCCAGCAGCTTGGACCACACCGGGGAGCTGTTTTTT
CDR3 protein: CASSLDHTGELFF

clone size: -
D gene: -
V gene: TRBV7-9
J gene: TRBJ2-7
CDR3 DNA: TGTGCCAGCAGCGCACAGGATGAGTACGAGCAGTACTTC
CDR3 protein: CASSAQDEYEQYF

clone size: once
D gene: TRBD2
V gene: TRBV7-9
J gene: TRBJ2-1
CDR3 DNA: TGTGCCAGCAGCTCGAAGAAGACTAGCGGGAAATCTTCCTACAATGAGCAGTTCTTC
CDR3 protein: CASSSKKTSGKSSYNEQFF

clone size: -
D gene: TRBD2
V gene: TRBV18
J gene: TRBJ2-6
CDR3 DNA: TGTGCCAGCTCACCACTCCCCCCCGCGGGGGGGGACTCTGGGGCCAACGTCCTGACTTTC
CDR3 protein: CASSPLPPAGGDSGANVLTF

clone size: once
D gene: -
V gene: TRBV7-2
J gene: TRBJ1-2
CDR3 DNA: TGTGCCAGCAGCTTAGGCGGGGGCCGACGGTCTAACTATGGCTACACCTTC
CDR3 protein: CASSLGGGRRSNYGYTF

clone size: -
D gene: TRBD2
V gene: TRBV30
J gene: TRBJ2-1
CDR3 DNA: TGTGCCTGGAGGAGGGGACTAGCGGGAGTGCCGAATAATCCCAATGAGCAGTTCTTC
CDR3 protein: CAWRRGLAGVPNNPNEQFF

clone size: -
D gene: TRBD2
V gene: TRBV11-2
J gene: TRBJ2-2
CDR3 DNA: TGTGCCAGCAGCCCCCGACTAGCAACCGGGGAGCTGTTTTTT
CDR3 protein: CASSPRLATGELFF